This TCR beta chain stems from a study of blood T cell repertoires in COVID-19. Study background: Specimens from acute and convalescent COVID-19 originated in the United States, Italy and Spain. PBMCs, B-cell-depleted T cells, or T cells provided the cDNA or gDNA that made up the material.

CDR3 length: 15 residues. Germline V lookup: CDR1 LNHDA, CDR2 SQIVND (reference sequence). The V and J ends lost 7 bases and 0 bases respectively, with 15 bases between them. In the original analysis: Estimation of nucleated cell counts was performed using reference gene primer amplification. Here immunoSEQ multiplex PCR was the method, and the copy in TCRdb shows in-frame clones only, minus some. The V and J calls and clone size were taken over from that table, and D and trimming were inferred from the DNA. The top ten clones hold 9.5% to 15% of a sample with 130,000 or so clones, approximately 84% of them seen once.

This clonotype was sampled from a human donor in a cohort sampled during active COVID-19. The chain carries TRBV19 and TRBJ1-1; D is uncertain. Sequenced: peripheral blood. CDR3 amino acids: CASTPSVVMNTEAFF. The CDR3 nucleotides are TGTGCCAGTACCCCCAGCGTGGTCATGAACACTGAAGCTTTCTTT.